These 11 T cell receptor beta chains originate from one sample sequenced in a study of cytomegalovirus exposure and HLA in healthy donors. 60 Vbeta and 13 Jbeta primers were used in PCR. Sequencing used immunoSEQ multiplex PCR; TCRdb keeps in-frame clones, though not all of them. This sample yields approximately 170,000 clones, of which roughly two thirds are seen a single time; 4% to 5.5% belongs to the top ten. The sample was PBMCs. All receptors derive from a woman between 18 and 29 years old in good health and CMV-seropositive.

This chain uses TRBV19 with TRBJ2-3; 8 nucleotides line up with TRBD1. Germline CDR1 LNHDA, CDR2 SQIVND (reference sequence). The CDR3 loop spans 15 amino acids. V gave up 5 bases and J gave up 5 bases; unmatched junction bases: 9. The CDR3 here is CASSLTGGSVDTQYF. Written as DNA, the CDR3 is TGTGCCAGTAGTCTCACAGGGGGGTCTGTAGATACGCAGTATTTT.

This clone was counted only a few times. The CDR3: CASSPNRRVAGYNEQFF. In DNA, the CDR3 is TGTGCCAGCTCACCGAATAGGAGAGTAGCGGGCTACAATGAGCAGTTCTTC. The chain uses TRBV18 and TRBJ2-1; 7 positions match TRBD2. V lost 3 bases to trimming and J lost 3 bases; unmatched junction nucleotides: 11. Germline lookup yields CDR1 KGHSH and CDR2 LQKENI. The CDR3 is made up of 17 amino acids.

The V and J genes are TRBV2 and TRBJ1-2, with no clear D. Germline assignment: CDR1 SNHLY and CDR2 FYNNEI. Trimming cost V 7 bases and J 8 bases, with 17 bases left between them. The CDR3 covers 13 residues. CDR3 region: CASTTREAWGYTF. The CDR3 DNA sequence: TGTGCCAGCACCACACGGGAGGCCTGGGGCTACACCTTC.

The V and J genes are TRBV7-2 and TRBJ2-1; 7 bases fit TRBD2. J lost 7 bases, V lost 2 bases, and 2 bases had no gene match. Germline lookup yields CDR1 SGHTA and CDR2 FQGNSA. CDR3 size: 13 residues. The CDR3 sequence: CASSLSLANEQFF. The CDR3 DNA follows: TGTGCCAGCAGCTTATCACTAGCGAATGAGCAGTTCTTC.

The CDR3 DNA follows: TGTGCCAGCAGCCCTAAACCCGGACTAGCGGGGATCTACGAGCAGTACTTC. It codes for CASSPKPGLAGIYEQYF. The rearrangement joins TRBV7-9 to TRBJ2-7, with 12 bases identical to TRBD2. Trimming removed 5 bases from V and 3 bases from J; junction bases left unmatched: 11. The V gene's germline CDR1 is SEHNR and CDR2 FQNEAQ (reference sequence). The CDR3 sequence is 17 residues long.

The chain carries TRBV7-6 and TRBJ2-7; D call uncertain. The CDR3 length is 12 residues. Between the trimmed V and J ends, which lost 2 bases and 6 bases, there was a span of 8 bases. Germline lookup yields CDR1 SGHVS and CDR2 FNYEAQ. CDR3 nucleotides: TGTGCCAGCAGCTTAATATCCGGCGAGCAGTACTTC. Protein sequence: CASSLISGEQYF.

J is TRBJ1-1 and V is TRBV9; the D gene is possibly TRBD1 (5 bases). Germline CDR1 and CDR2: SGDLS and YYNGEE. The V and J ends lost 0 bases and 3 bases respectively, with 24 bases between them. CDR3 length equals 19 residues. The CDR3 region is CASSVDPLGGAGRDTEAFF. The CDR3 DNA sequence: TGTGCCAGCAGCGTAGACCCCCTTGGCGGGGCAGGGCGGGACACTGAAGCTTTCTTT. Variable domain in full (rest from reference TRBV9 and TRBJ1-1): DSGVTQTPKHLITATGQRVTLRCSPRSGDLSVYWYQQSLDQGLQFLIQYYNGEERAKGNILERFSAQQFPDLHSELNLSSLELGDSALYFCASSVDPLGGAGRDTEAFFGQGTRLTVV.

In DNA, the CDR3 is TGTGCCAGCAGCTGGACAGGGCAAAACATTCAGTACTTC. Protein: CASSWTGQNIQYF. The J gene is TRBJ2-4, the V gene TRBV5-6, with TRBD1 identical over 8 bases. The CDR3 spans 13 residues. The J segment lost 5 bases and the V segment lost 3 bases, leaving 1 base of the junction unmatched. Germline-derived CDR1 and CDR2 are SGHDT and YYEEEE.

There are a few counts of this clone. The chain uses TRBV27 and TRBJ1-6; D perhaps matches TRBD1 (5 bases). CDR3 length: 14 residues. V shed 6 bases and J shed 10 bases, with 16 bases lying between them. Germline CDR1 is MNHEY and CDR2 is SMNVEV (reference sequence). The CDR3: CASSGGGGSSPLHF. The CDR3 DNA reads as TGTGCCAGCAGCGGCGGGGGAGGGTCCTCACCCCTCCACTTT.

The rearrangement uses TRBV6-5 and TRBJ2-7; TRBD2 matches 11 bases. The CDR3 extends over 15 amino acids. With V trimmed by 4 bases and J by 4 bases, 6 bases remained unmatched. The V gene's germline CDR1 is MNHEY and CDR2 SVGAGI. DNA for the CDR3: TGTGCCAGCAGTTTCCTAGCGGGGGGTATGTACGAGCAGTACTTC. The encoded protein is CASSFLAGGMYEQYF.

The chain combines TRBV29-1 with TRBJ2-7; weak D call: TRBD1 (6 bases). Between the trimmed V and J ends, which lost 2 bases and 4 bases, there was a span of 12 bases. The germline V gene encodes CDR1 SQVTM and CDR2 ANQGSEA. This CDR3 comprises 13 residues. The CDR3 region has the DNA TGCAGCGTTGAATCAGGGGATGGGTACGAGCAGTACTTC. This encodes CSVESGDGYEQYF.